Presented here are 21 T cell receptor beta chains from one specimen sequenced in a study of neurological immune-mediated disorders. Time point of the sample: longitudinal time-point 1 (baseline). TCRdb reanalysed the 5' RACE reads using MiXCR and keeps one entry per CDR3 protein. The sample lists some 68,000 distinct CDR3 sequences; roughly 15% were seen once. Sequencing used PBMCs. These receptors originate from a female donor with HTLV-1-associated myelopathy (HAM/TSP).

This clonotype was picked up many times. The J gene is TRBJ1-1, the V gene TRBV3-1; D gene uncertain. This CDR3 spans 14 amino acids. Trimming removed 3 bases at V and 1 base at J, with 9 bases between. From germline, CDR1 is LGHDT and CDR2 YNNKEL (reference sequence). CDR3 protein: CASSHRQANTEAFF. The CDR3 nucleotides read TGTGCCAGCAGCCATCGTCAAGCGAACACTGAAGCTTTCTTT.

Judged by abundance, this clonotype is medium-sized. The chain joins TRBV27 to TRBJ2-6; perhaps TRBD2 as D (6 bases). The V end was cut by 2 bases, the J end by 9 bases, with 8 bases between. Germline assignment: CDR1 MNHEY and CDR2 SMNVEV (reference sequence). The CDR3 totals 13 residues. The CDR3 region is CASSLQGLNVLTF. DNA for the CDR3: TGTGCCAGCAGTTTACAGGGACTCAACGTCCTGACTTTC.

This clonotype was seen ten or more times. The chain links TRBV28 to TRBJ2-3; maybe TRBD1 (6 bases). This CDR3 region has 13 residues. V was cut by 6 bases and J by 5 bases, with 12 bases left in between. Germline CDR1 MDHEN, CDR2 SYDVKM. The CDR3 region is CASSPGQLDTQYF. The CDR3 nucleotides are TGTGCCAGCAGCCCCGGACAGTTAGATACGCAGTATTTT. Together with reference TRBV28 and TRBJ2-3, the CDR3 gives the full variable domain: DVKVTQSSRYLVKRTGEKVFLECVQDMDHENMFWYRQDPGLGLRLIYFSYDVKMKEKGDIPEGYSVSREKKERFSLILESASTNQTSMYLCASSPGQLDTQYFGPGTRLTVL.

This clonotype was detected ten times or more. The rearrangement uses TRBV9 and TRBJ2-5, with D unresolved. Deletions cut 4 bases from V and 4 bases from J, with 14 bases between. CDR1 and CDR2 (germline): SGDLS, YYNGEE. The CDR3 has 14 amino acids. The CDR3 DNA follows: TGTGCCAGCAGCAGAGCCGGTGCTCCAGAGACCCAGTACTTC. Translated, it gives CASSRAGAPETQYF.

About this clonotype itself: One junction end does not reproduce the germline sequence, and a read error may be involved. The chain is built from TRBV20-1 and TRBJ2-7; no reliable D call. Germline V gene sequence: CDR1 DFQATT, CDR2 SNEGSKA (reference sequence). The CDR3 is 13 amino acids. Here the CDR3 DNA reads TGCAGTGCCAAAACTGGCTTCTCCCACGAGCAGTACTTC. Translated, it gives CSAKTGFSHEQYF.

This clonotype was found many times. This rearrangement joins TRBV28 to TRBJ2-3; D gene ambiguous. The CDR3 is made up of 14 amino acids. Germline V gene sequence: CDR1 MDHEN, CDR2 SYDVKM. V dropped 4 bases and J dropped 1 base, with 9 bases sitting between them. The CDR3 nucleotides read TGTGCCAGCAGTTCAGACCTGGGCACAGATACGCAGTATTTT. Encoded protein: CASSSDLGTDTQYF.

This clonotype showed up many times. The chain joins TRBV5-1 to TRBJ2-5; tentative D call: TRBD2 (6 bases). Germline CDR1 and CDR2: SGHRS and YFSETQ. V dropped 4 bases and J dropped 1 base, with 14 bases sitting between them. The CDR3 is 15 residues long. CDR3 in amino acids: CASSPGPRGQETQYF. Here the CDR3 DNA reads TGCGCCAGCAGCCCCGGTCCGCGGGGCCAAGAGACCCAGTACTTC.

The chain uses TRBV20-1 and TRBJ2-7, with D uncertain. CDR3 size: 13 residues. Trimming left V 3 bases short and J 5 bases short, with 14 bases between. Germline V CDR1 and CDR2: DFQATT, SNEGSKA (reference sequence). In DNA form, the CDR3 reads TGCAGTGCTAGCCCTAGGCCTGGACACGAGCAGTACGTC. It yields the protein CSASPRPGHEQYV.

This clonotype was recorded at least ten times. The CDR3 nucleotides are TGTGCCAGCAGTCCCCCCCAACAGGGTCGGGAGCAGTACTTC. Its translation: CASSPPQQGREQYF. The V call is TRBV12-3 or TRBV12-4, the J call TRBJ2-7; TRBD1 is a possible D gene (6 bases). The CDR3 is 14 residues long. Trimming took 5 bases from V and 7 from J, leaving 18 bases between them.

This clonotype was counted ten times or more. CDR3 bases: TGTGCCAGCAGCTCGGATCTAACGCAGTATTTT. This translates into CASSSDLTQYF. The chain has TRBV7-9 and TRBJ2-3, with D unclear. The V end was cut by 4 bases, the J end by 9 bases, with 8 bases between. The CDR3 extends over 11 amino acids. The germline CDR1 and CDR2 sequences are SEHNR and FQNEAQ (reference sequence).

This clonotype appeared many times. The chain has TRBV6-6 and TRBJ1-1; tentative D call: TRBD1 (5 bases). Per germline, CDR1 MNHNY and CDR2 SVGAGI (reference sequence). CDR3 length equals 14 residues. The V and J ends lost 0 bases and 5 bases respectively, with 10 bases between them. The CDR3 nucleotides read TGTGCCAGCAGTTACTCGAAGGGGCGGACTGAAGCTTTCTTT. Translating gives CASSYSKGRTEAFF.

The chain combines TRBV11-2 with TRBJ1-1; D is unresolved. CDR1 and CDR2 (germline): SGHAT, FQNNGV. Trimming removed 1 base at V and 3 bases at J, with 15 bases between. The CDR3 contains 16 residues. In DNA form, the CDR3 reads TGTGCCAGCAGCTTAGCTTTGGGCAGCCCATACACTGAAGCTTTCTTT. This codes for CASSLALGSPYTEAFF. The whole variable domain, remainder taken from reference TRBV11-2 and TRBJ1-1, is EAGVAQSPRYKIIEKRQSVAFWCNPISGHATLYWYQQILGQGPKLLIQFQNNGVVDDSQLPKDRFSAERLKGVDSTLKIQPAKLEDSAVYLCASSLALGSPYTEAFFGQGTRLTVV.

The sample holds many counts of this clonotype. The chain's CDR3 is CAARGQGNSYEQYF. The CDR3 region has the DNA TGTGCCGCCCGGGGACAGGGGAACTCCTACGAGCAGTACTTC. This chain connects TRBV10-3 to TRBJ2-7; 10 positions match TRBD1. The CDR3 covers 14 residues. The V gene end was trimmed by 11 bases and the J gene end by 0 bases; junction bases not matched to a gene: 7. Germline-derived CDR1 and CDR2 are ENHRY and SYGVKD.

Many counts were recorded for this clonotype. CDR3 in DNA: TGCGCCAGCAGCCAAGAAGCCACCTCGCCCGGGGAGCTGTTTTTT. Translated, it gives CASSQEATSPGELFF. V and J are TRBV4-1 and TRBJ2-2; D is uncertain. The V gene lost 0 bases and the J gene lost 6 bases, with 11 bases spanning the gap. CDR1 and CDR2 from the germline V gene are MGHRA and YSYEKL. This CDR3 comprises 15 residues.

This clonotype occurred many times. The chain links TRBV5-1 to TRBJ2-2, with D possibly TRBD2 on 5 matching bases. The CDR3 sequence is 15 residues long. Trimming took 4 bases from V and 2 from J, leaving 12 bases between them. In germline, CDR1 is SGHRS, CDR2 YFSETQ. CDR3 nucleotides: TGCGCCAGCAGCACTCGGACTCCAAACACCGGGGAGCTGTTTTTT. It is translated as CASSTRTPNTGELFF.

This clonotype was found many times. This chain uses TRBV9 with TRBJ2-5, with 13 bases aligning to TRBD2. The CDR3 runs 16 residues. Germline lookup yields CDR1 SGDLS and CDR2 YYNGEE. The V segment lost 1 base and the J segment 5 bases; nucleotides outside the gene matches: 5. This CDR3 reads CASSVRLAGGGETQYF. The CDR3 DNA reads as TGTGCCAGCAGCGTAAGACTAGCGGGGGGAGGTGAGACCCAGTACTTC.

At least ten counts were recorded for this clonotype. The genes are TRBV29-1 and TRBJ1-2; D not resolved. CDR3 length equals 13 residues. The germline V and J ends were trimmed by 4 bases and 4 bases, with 13 bases remaining between them. Per germline, CDR1 SQVTM and CDR2 ANQGSEA. CDR3 bases: TGCAGCGTTGCTGACGCCAGGTCCTATGGCTACACCTTC. This gives the protein CSVADARSYGYTF.

Many counts were recorded for this clonotype. The V gene is TRBV5-1, the J gene TRBJ1-5; D is possibly TRBD1 (6 bases). Germline values: CDR1 SGHRS, CDR2 YFSETQ. This CDR3 has 15 residues. V was clipped by 0 bases and J by 2 bases, with 9 bases between them. The chain's CDR3 is CASSLEGGGNQPQHF. Here the CDR3 DNA reads TGCGCCAGCAGCTTGGAGGGGGGAGGCAATCAGCCCCAGCATTTT.

This chain joins TRBV24-1 and TRBJ2-2; unclear D gene. This CDR3 is 15 amino acids long. Germline V gene lookup returns CDR1 KGHDR and CDR2 SFDVKD. V was cut by 7 bases and J by 3 bases, with 14 bases left in between. As DNA, the CDR3 is TGTGCCACCAGCCCCGGTGACCTCGACACCGGGGAGCTGTTTTTT. It is translated as CATSPGDLDTGELFF.

This clonotype has at least ten counts. This chain uses TRBV12-3 or TRBV12-4 with TRBJ2-7; 8 bases agree with TRBD1. V shed 7 bases, J shed 3 bases, and the junction held 8 bases outside the gene matches. The length of the CDR3 is 14 residues. The CDR3 spells CASTRTGIFYEQYF. The CDR3 region has the DNA TGTGCCAGCACCCGGACAGGGATCTTCTACGAGCAGTACTTC.

This clonotype was recorded many times. The rearrangement uses TRBV2 and TRBJ1-1; no clear D. The CDR3 has 13 residues. Germline V gene data show CDR1 as SNHLY and CDR2 as FYNNEI. V lost 4 bases and J lost 4, with 10 bases in between. CDR3 sequence: CASSGESSTEAFF. The DNA of the CDR3 is TGTGCCAGCAGTGGAGAGTCGTCCACTGAAGCTTTCTTT.